The T cell receptor (beta chain) described here comes from a study of T cells in Graves' hyperthyroidism and ophthalmopathy. TCR beta CDR3 region amplification was performed from RNA transcripts. The HTBI primer set was used in a first-round RT-PCR of the TCR CDR3. TCRdb re-analysed the multiplex PCR reads in MiXCR, keeping a single row per CDR3 protein. The data contain over 700,000 distinct CDR3 sequences, about 17% of them singletons. This clonotype was recorded many times. V lost 7 bases, J lost 13 bases, and 14 bases lay in between. The CDR3 is 11 amino acids. Germline V gene lookup returns CDR1 SNHLY and CDR2 FYNNEI. Each patient was aged 18 to 65 and had newly diagnosed hyperthyroidism of under 2 months' duration. Clinical symptoms, serum thyroxine, TRAb, thyroid ultrasound and orbital computed tomography established diagnosis.

The clonotype comes from a woman aged 45 to 65 with Graves' hyperthyroidism that later progressed to Graves' ophthalmopathy. Sequenced sample: blood. The chain couples TRBV2 to TRBJ2-1; D gene uncertain. The CDR3 here is CASTLLSAQFF. CDR3 sequence (DNA): TGTGCCAGCACCCTACTGTCGGCCCAGTTCTTC.